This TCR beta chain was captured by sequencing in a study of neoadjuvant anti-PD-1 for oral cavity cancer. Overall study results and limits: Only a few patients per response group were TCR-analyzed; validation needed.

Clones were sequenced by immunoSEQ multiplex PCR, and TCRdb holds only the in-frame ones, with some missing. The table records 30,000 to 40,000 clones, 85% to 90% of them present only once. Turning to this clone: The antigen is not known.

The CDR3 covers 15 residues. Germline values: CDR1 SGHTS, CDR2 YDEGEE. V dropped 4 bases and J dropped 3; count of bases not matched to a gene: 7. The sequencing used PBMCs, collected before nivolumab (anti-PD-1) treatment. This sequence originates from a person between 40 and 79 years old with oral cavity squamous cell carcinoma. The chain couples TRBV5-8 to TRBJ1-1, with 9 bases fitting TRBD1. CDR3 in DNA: TGTGCCAGCAGCCCTGGACAGGGGCCGGACACTGAAGCTTTCTTT. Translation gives CASSPGQGPDTEAFF. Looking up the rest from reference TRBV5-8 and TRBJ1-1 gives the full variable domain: EAGVTQSPTHLIKTRGQQATLRCSPISGHTSVYWYQQALGLGLQFLLWYDEGEERNRGNFPPRFSGRQFPNYSSELNVNALELEDSALYLCASSPGQGPDTEAFFGQGTRLTVV.